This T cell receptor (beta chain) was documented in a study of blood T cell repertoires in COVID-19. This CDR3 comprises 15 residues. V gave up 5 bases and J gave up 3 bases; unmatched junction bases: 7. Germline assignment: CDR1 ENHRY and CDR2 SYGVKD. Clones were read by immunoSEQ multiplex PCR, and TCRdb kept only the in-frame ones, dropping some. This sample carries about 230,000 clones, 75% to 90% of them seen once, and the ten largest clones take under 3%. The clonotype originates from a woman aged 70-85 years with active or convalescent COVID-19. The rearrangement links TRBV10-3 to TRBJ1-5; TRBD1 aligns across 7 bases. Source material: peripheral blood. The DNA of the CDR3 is TGTGCCATCAGTACCCAGGGGGACCCCAATCAGCCCCAGCATTTT. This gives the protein CAISTQGDPNQPQHF.